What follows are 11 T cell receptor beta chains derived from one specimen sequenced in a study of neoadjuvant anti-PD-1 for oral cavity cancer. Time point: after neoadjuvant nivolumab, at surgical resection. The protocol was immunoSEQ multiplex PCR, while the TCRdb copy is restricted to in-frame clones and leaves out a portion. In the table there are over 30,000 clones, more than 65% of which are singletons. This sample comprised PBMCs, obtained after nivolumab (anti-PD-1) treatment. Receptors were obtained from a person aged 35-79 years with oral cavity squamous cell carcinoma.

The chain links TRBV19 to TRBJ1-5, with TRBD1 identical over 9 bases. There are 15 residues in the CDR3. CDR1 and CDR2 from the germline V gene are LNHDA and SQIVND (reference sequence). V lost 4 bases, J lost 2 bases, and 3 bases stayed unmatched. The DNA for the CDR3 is TGTGCCAGTAGTACCCGGGACAGGGGCAATCAGCCCCAGCATTTT. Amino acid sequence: CASSTRDRGNQPQHF.

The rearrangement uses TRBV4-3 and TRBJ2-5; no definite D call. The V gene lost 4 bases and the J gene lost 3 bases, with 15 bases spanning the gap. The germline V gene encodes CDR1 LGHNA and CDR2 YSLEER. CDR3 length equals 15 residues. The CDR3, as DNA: TGCGCCAGCAGCCCCTCGGGTGGGATCAAAGAGACCCAGTACTTC. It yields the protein CASSPSGGIKETQYF.

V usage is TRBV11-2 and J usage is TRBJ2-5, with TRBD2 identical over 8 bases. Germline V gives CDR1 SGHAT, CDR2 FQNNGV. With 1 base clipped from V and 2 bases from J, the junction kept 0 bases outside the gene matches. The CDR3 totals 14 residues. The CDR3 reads CASSLAGGQETQYF. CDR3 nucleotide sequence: TGTGCCAGCAGCTTAGCGGGGGGGCAAGAGACCCAGTACTTC.

The CDR3 coding sequence is TGCGCCAGCAGCCAAGAACCAGCGGGGGGTCCAGTAGCCAAAAACATTCAGTACTTC. Residues: CASSQEPAGGPVAKNIQYF. The chain uses TRBV4-1 and TRBJ2-4, with 9 bases aligning to TRBD2. The ends lost 0 bases at V and 0 bases at J; junction bases unmatched: 9. Per germline, CDR1 MGHRA and CDR2 YSYEKL. This CDR3 has 19 residues.

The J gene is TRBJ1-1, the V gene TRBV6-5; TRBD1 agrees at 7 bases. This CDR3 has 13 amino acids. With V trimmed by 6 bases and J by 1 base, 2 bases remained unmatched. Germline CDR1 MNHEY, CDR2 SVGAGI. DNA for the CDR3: TGTGCCAGCAGCTACAGGGGGAACACTGAAGCTTTCTTT. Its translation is CASSYRGNTEAFF.

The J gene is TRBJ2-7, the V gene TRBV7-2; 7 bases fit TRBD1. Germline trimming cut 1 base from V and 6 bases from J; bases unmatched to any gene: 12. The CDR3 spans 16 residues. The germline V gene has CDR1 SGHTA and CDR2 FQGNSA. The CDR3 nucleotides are TGTGCCAGCAGCTTAGAGTACGCGACAGGGTACTCCGAGCAGTACTTC. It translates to CASSLEYATGYSEQYF.

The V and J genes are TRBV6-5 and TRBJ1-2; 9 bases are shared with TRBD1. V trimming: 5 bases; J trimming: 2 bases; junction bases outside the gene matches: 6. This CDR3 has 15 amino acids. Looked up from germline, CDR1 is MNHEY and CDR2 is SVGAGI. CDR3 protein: CASSPPGQGNYGYTF. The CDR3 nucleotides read TGTGCCAGCAGTCCGCCGGGACAGGGAAACTATGGCTACACCTTC.

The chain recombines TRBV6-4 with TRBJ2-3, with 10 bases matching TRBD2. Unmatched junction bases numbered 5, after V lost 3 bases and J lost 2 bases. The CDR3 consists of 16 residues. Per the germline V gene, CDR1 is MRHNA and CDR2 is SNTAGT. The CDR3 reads CASSEGSGGATDTQYF. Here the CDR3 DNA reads TGTGCCAGCAGTGAGGGCAGCGGGGGGGCCACAGATACGCAGTATTTT.

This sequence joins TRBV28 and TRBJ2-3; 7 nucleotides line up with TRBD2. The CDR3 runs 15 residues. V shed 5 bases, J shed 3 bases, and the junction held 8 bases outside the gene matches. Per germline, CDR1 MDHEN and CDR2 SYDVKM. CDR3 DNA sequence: TGTGCCAGCAGTCCAAGCGGGGATCTAACAGATACGCAGTATTTT. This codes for CASSPSGDLTDTQYF. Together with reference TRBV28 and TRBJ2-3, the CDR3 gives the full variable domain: DVKVTQSSRYLVKRTGEKVFLECVQDMDHENMFWYRQDPGLGLRLIYFSYDVKMKEKGDIPEGYSVSREKKERFSLILESASTNQTSMYLCASSPSGDLTDTQYFGPGTRLTVL.

CDR3 in DNA: TGTGCCACCAGCGGGCGGGGTAATGAAAAACTGTTTTTT. Amino acid sequence: CATSGRGNEKLFF. The rearrangement links TRBV15 to TRBJ1-4, with D unclear. The V and J ends lost 5 bases and 4 bases respectively, with 8 bases between them. Germline V gene sequence: CDR1 LNHNV, CDR2 YYDKDF (reference sequence). CDR3 length: 13 residues.

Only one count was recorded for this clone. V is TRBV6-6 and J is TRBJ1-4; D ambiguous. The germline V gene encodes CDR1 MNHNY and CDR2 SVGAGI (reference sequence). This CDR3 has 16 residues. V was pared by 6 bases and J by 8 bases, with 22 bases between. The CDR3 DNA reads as TGTGCCAGCAGCTACATCCGAGGGTCGGCGGGGGAAAAACTGTTTTTT. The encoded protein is CASSYIRGSAGEKLFF.